This T cell receptor beta chain comes out of a study of T cells in Graves' hyperthyroidism and ophthalmopathy (dated by TCRdb to the late 2010s). About the investigation overall: Peripheral blood was collected at initial diagnosis, before any treatment. The roughly 94 discovery patients were randomly divided into training and test sets at a 7:3 ratio. TCR Vbeta CDR3 sequencing of approximately 140 peripheral blood samples (43 ophthalmopathy, 70 to 85 hyperthyroidism and approximately 17 progressor patients) is reported in the paper. After sampling, hyperthyroidism patients received methimazole starting at 30 mg daily, and ophthalmopathy patients received high-dose intravenous methylprednisolone. Whether ophthalmopathy could be predicted prospectively was tested in an independent validation cohort made up of under 20 hyperthyroidism patients plus 17 patients who later progressed to ophthalmopathy. The study also compared thyroid tissue and blood T-cell repertoires from five or six Graves' hyperthyroidism patients. To identify TCR V-J signatures that set the groups apart, the researchers used a discovery cohort of more than 95 patients, made up of around 42 with Graves' ophthalmopathy and approximately 57 with stable Graves' hyperthyroidism.

What the study reported, not specific to this receptor: In validation, the model predicted progression to ophthalmopathy with 55% to 71% sensitivity and around 72% specificity, a median of 6.5 months before onset. A model built on a 13 V-J signature distinguished ophthalmopathy from stable hyperthyroidism, reaching around 88% sensitivity and 81% to 83% specificity in cross-validation and 80%/75% in testing. Sample size was not statistically predetermined, and blinding of investigators to group allocation was not performed. Most expanded thyroid clonotypes (frequency above 0.001) were also detected in blood, suggesting blood repertoires may reflect thyroid immune responses.

The TCR beta CDR3 regions were amplified from the RNA transcripts. The first round of RT-PCR for the TCR CDR3 was performed with the HTBI primer set and the Qiagen OneStep RT-PCR kit. The libraries were constructed in a second round of multiplex PCR and then size-selected and purified. Sequencing of the libraries was done on an Illumina HiSeq2000 using paired-end 100 bp reads. Processing in the source paper ran as follows. Raw data were processed with SOAPnuke, discarding reads with adapters, uncalled bases, mean Phred below 15, or no exact constant-primer or identifier match. COPE v1.2.5 was used to merge high-quality paired reads, and clonotypes were defined as unique nucleotide sequences. Clonotypes were aligned to IMGT TRBV, TRBD and TRBJ reference segments using MiTCR v1.1. The analysis included only V-J combinations with a frequency above 0.0001, which together covered approximately 99% of the repertoires. The TCS score was defined as F50 (clonal expansion) divided by E x V (chaos), with BLOSUM62-based TCRdist calculated between CDR3 peptides within each V-J. Welch's t-statistics and random forest reduced roughly 540 V-J features to roughly 13, which were used in a naive Bayes classifier (R e1071). TCRdb's own reprocessing of the public reads used fastp at Q25 and MiXCR and kept productive beta chains. Each record represents a unique CDR3 protein, reported with the most common genes and DNA among its rows. The V and J calls follow TCRdb's processing rather than the paper's. This sample holds under 300,000 distinct CDR3 sequences; approximately 23% were observed only once. The ten largest make up around two thirds of the sample.

In its sample, this clonotype was seen many times. The clone's antigen remains unknown. Base qualities are not recorded, but no much larger clone differs from it by a single base. V lost 1 base and J lost 3 bases; the stretch between them is 15 bases long. The CDR3 spans 16 residues, from the cysteine through the phenylalanine. Just the 48-base CDR3 DNA is kept, in frame starting at base 1. The germline V gene supplies CDR1 SGHVS and CDR2 FQNEAQ. Ophthalmopathy patients had moderately to severely active disease, with a Clinical Activity Score of 3 or more, a NOSPECS grade of 4 or more, and a disease duration of less than 3 months. Exclusion was applied to patients with uncontrolled infections, other autoimmune diseases, pregnancy or lactation. Clinical symptoms, serum thyroxine and TRAb, thyroid ultrasound, and orbital computed tomography formed the basis for the diagnoses. Ficoll-Paque density gradient centrifugation was used to isolate PBMCs from around 10 ml of fresh peripheral blood. Trizol reagent was used to extract total RNA, and RNA quality was then checked on an Agilent 2100 Bioanalyzer.

The sequencing sample was made of blood. This receptor was obtained from a young man with Graves' ophthalmopathy. Recombination connected TRBV7-8 to TRBJ2-5, with the identity of the D gene unclear. The DNA reads as follows: TGTGCCAGCAGCTTAGTGGGCGCAGGAGATAAAGAGACCCAGTACTTC. This codes for CASSLVGAGDKETQYF.